This TCR beta chain emerged from a study of T cell repertoires in cytomegalovirus infection. Germline V CDR1 and CDR2: SQVTM, ANQGSEA. The CDR3 consists of 11 residues. V lost 6 bases to trimming and J lost 6 bases, with 11 bases between them. Notes on this clonotype: Antigen unknown.

TCRdb re-analysed the reads in MiXCR, keeping a single row per CDR3 protein. Of about 920,000 distinct CDR3 sequences in the sample, approximately 30% were seen once. Study-level points and caveats: Cumulative public TCR beta family frequency identified carriers of CMV plus the relevant HLA.

Here the sequenced sample was cultured CD8+ T cells from PBMCs, taken from culture after CMV antigen stimulation. This chain links TRBV29-1 with TRBJ1-2, with a tentative D call TRBD1 (6 bases). The sequence derives from a human donor in good health (CMV status not recorded). Some clones in this sample may be carry-over from other donors' samples. DNA of the CDR3: TGCAGCGTGGGCAACAGGGATGGCTACACCTTC. Encoded protein: CSVGNRDGYTF.